This T cell receptor (beta chain) was sequenced in a study of a mutant IDH1 vaccine in newly diagnosed glioma. Time point specified: week 47, end of study. The content of each vaccine dose was 300 ug of mutant IDH1 20-mer peptide, and topical imiquimod accompanied it. This clone has only a few counts. Antigen specificity is unknown. V was cut by 6 bases and J by 5 bases, with 16 bases left in between. The CDR3 runs 14 residues. The germline CDR1 and CDR2 sequences are LGHNA and YSLEER. Sequencing was performed with immunoSEQ multiplex PCR; in TCRdb, only in-frame clones are kept and a portion is missing. The data show over 30,000 clones, with about 86% seen just once and approximately 12% held by the top ten.

The specimen was PBMCs, collected from a glioma patient whose treatment included an IDH1 peptide vaccine. The receptor was derived from a woman aged 30 to 39 with glioma. The rearrangement uses TRBV4-3 and TRBJ1-2, with D perhaps matching TRBD1 (6 bases). The CDR3 DNA is TGCGCCAGCAGAGGGCCGGACAGAGCTTATGGCTACACCTTC. As protein: CASRGPDRAYGYTF.